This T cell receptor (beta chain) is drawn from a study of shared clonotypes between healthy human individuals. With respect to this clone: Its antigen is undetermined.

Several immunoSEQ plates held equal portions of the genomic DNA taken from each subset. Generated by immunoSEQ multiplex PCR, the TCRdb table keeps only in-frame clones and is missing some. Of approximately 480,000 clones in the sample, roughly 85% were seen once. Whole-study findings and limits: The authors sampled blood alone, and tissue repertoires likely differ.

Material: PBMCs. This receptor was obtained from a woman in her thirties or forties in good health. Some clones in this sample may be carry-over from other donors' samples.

The chain's CDR3 is CAWRMDVSSGNTIYF. Written as DNA, the CDR3 is TGTGCCTGGAGGATGGACGTATCCTCTGGAAACACCATATATTTT. The rearrangement uses TRBV30 and TRBJ1-3; D is undetermined. The CDR3 is made up of 15 amino acids. V dropped 3 bases and J dropped 0 bases, with 12 bases sitting between them. Germline V gene lookup returns CDR1 GTSNPN and CDR2 SVGIG (reference sequence).